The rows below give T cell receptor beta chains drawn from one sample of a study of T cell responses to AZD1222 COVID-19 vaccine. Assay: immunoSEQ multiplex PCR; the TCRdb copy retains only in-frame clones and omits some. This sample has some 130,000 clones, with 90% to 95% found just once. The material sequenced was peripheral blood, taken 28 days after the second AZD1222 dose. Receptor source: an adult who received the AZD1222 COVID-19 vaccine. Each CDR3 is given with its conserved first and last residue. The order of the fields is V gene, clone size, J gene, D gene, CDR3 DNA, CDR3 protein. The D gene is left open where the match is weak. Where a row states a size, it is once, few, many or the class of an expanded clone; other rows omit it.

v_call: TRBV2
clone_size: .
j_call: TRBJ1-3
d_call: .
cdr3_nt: TGTGCCAGCCTCGGGGGGCTATCTGGAAACACCATATATTTT
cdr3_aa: CASLGGLSGNTIYF

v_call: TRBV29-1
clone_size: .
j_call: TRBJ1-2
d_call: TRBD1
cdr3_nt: TGCAGCGCGCTGAAACAGGGGGGAGGAGGCTACACCTTC
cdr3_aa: CSALKQGGGGYTF

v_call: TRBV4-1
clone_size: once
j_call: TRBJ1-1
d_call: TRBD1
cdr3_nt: TGCGCCAGCAGCCTACTAGGGACAGGGCGGAACACTGAAGCTTTCTTT
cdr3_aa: CASSLLGTGRNTEAFF

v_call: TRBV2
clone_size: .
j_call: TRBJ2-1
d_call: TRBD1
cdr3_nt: TGTGCCAGCAGTGAATCAGGGGGCCATAGGGGTGAGCAGTTCTTC
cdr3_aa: CASSESGGHRGEQFF

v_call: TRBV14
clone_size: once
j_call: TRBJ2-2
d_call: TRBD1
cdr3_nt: TGTGCCAGCAGCCTATTACAGGGGCTATACACCGGGGAGCTGTTTTTT
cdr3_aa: CASSLLQGLYTGELFF

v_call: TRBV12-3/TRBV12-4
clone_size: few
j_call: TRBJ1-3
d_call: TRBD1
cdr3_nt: TGTGCCAGCAGTCAGACAGGGGGGGACACCATATATTTT
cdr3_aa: CASSQTGGDTIYF

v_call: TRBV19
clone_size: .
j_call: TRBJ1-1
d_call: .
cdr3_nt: TGTGCCAGTAGTATAGATTACCGGGGGCACACTGAAGCTTTCTTT
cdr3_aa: CASSIDYRGHTEAFF

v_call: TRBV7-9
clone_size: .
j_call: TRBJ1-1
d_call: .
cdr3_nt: TGTGCCAGCAGCTTAGGCGCCGCCATGAACACTGAAGCTTTCTTT
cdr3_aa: CASSLGAAMNTEAFF

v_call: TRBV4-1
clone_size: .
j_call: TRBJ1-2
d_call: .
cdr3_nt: TGCGCCAGCAGCCAAGACCCCAGGGATGCCTATGGCTACACCTTC
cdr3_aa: CASSQDPRDAYGYTF

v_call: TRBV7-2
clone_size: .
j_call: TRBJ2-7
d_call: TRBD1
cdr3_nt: TGTGCCAGTACGGACAGGAGCATCTACGAGCAGTACTTC
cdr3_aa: CASTDRSIYEQYF

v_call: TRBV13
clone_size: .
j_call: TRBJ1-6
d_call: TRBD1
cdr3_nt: TGTGCCAGCAGCCGACCCGGGACAGGTCGTTCGCCCCTCCACTTT
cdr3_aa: CASSRPGTGRSPLHF

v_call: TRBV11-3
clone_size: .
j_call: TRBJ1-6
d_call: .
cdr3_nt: TGTGCCAGCAGCAGGGGGGACGGGTATAATTCACCCCTCCACTTT
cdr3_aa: CASSRGDGYNSPLHF

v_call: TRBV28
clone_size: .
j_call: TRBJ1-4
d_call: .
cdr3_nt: TGTGCCAGCAGGGGTCGGGGAGATGAAAAACTGTTTTTT
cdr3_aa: CASRGRGDEKLFF

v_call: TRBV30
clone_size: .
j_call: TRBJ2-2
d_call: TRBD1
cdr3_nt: TGTGCCTGGAGTGTGTGGACAGGGGAGGAGTACACCGGGGAGCTGTTTTTT
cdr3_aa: CAWSVWTGEEYTGELFF

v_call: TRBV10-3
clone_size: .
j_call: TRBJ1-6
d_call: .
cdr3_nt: TGTGCCATCAGGGACAGCTCCTATAATTCACCCCTCCACTTT
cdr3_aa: CAIRDSSYNSPLHF

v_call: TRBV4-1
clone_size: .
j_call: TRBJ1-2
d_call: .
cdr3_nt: TGCGCCAGCAGCACACAGGACAACTATGGCTACACCTTC
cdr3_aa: CASSTQDNYGYTF

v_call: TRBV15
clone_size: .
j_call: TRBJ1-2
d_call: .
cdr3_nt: TGTGCCACCAGCACAACCCAAGGGACGGAGATCCCCTATGGCTACACCTTC
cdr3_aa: CATSTTQGTEIPYGYTF

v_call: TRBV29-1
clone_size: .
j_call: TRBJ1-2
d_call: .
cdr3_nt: TGCAGCGTTGATGATGCACGTTCCGGTGGCTACACCTTC
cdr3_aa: CSVDDARSGGYTF

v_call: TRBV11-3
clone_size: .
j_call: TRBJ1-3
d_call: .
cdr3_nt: TGTGCCAGCAGCGGATGGCGAGGGGATCATGGTTACACCATATATTTT
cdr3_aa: CASSGWRGDHGYTIYF

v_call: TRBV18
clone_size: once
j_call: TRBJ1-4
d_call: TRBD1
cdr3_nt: TGTGCCAGCTCACTAATGGACAGGACTGCAACTAATGAAAAACTGTTTTTT
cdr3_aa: CASSLMDRTATNEKLFF

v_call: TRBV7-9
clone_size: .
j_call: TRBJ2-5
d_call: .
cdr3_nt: TGTGCCAGCATTGGGGGGGGCGAGACCCAGTACTTC
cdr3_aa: CASIGGGETQYF

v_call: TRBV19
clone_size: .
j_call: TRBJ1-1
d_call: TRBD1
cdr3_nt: TGTGCCAGTGGACCGACAGGGGGCAACACTGAAGCTTTCTTT
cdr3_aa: CASGPTGGNTEAFF

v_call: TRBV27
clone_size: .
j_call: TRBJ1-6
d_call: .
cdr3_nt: TGTGCCAGCAGTCTCAGGGGAAACGATTCACCCCTCCACTTT
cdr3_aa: CASSLRGNDSPLHF

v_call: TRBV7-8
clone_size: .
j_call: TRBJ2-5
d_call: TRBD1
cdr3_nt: TGTGCCACAGGGGGTTTCGAAGAGACCCAGTACTTC
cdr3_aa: CATGGFEETQYF

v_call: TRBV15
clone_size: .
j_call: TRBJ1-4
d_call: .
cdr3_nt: TGTGCCACCAGCAGAGATTCTGCTAATGAAAAACTGTTTTTT
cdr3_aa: CATSRDSANEKLFF

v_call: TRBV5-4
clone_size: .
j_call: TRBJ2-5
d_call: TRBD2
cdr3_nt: TGTGCCAGCAGCTCAGCGGGGGGGCGGGAGACCCAGTACTTC
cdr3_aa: CASSSAGGRETQYF

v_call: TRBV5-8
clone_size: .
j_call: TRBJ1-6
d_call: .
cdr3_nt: TGTGCCAGCAGCTTCGGGGGATATTCACCCCTCCACTTT
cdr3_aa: CASSFGGYSPLHF

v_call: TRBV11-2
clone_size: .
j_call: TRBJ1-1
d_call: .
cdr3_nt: TGTGCCAGCAGCTTAAGTACAGCCTTGAACACTGAAGCTTTCTTT
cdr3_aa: CASSLSTALNTEAFF